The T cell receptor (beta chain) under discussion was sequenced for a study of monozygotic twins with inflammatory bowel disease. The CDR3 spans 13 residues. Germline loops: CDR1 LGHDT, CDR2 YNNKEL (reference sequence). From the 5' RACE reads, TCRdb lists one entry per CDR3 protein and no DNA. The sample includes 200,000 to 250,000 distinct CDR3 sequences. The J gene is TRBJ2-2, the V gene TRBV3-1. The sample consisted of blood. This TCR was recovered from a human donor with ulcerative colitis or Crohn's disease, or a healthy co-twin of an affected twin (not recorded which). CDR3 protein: CASSQVGAGELFF. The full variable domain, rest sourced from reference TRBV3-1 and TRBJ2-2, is DTAVSQTPKYLVTQMGNDKSIKCEQNLGHDTMYWYKQDSKKFLKIMFSYNNKELIINETVPNRFSPKSPDKAHLNLHINSLELGDSAVYFCASSQVGAGELFFGEGSRLTVL.